This T cell receptor (beta chain) was sequenced during a study of siplizumab effects on memory and regulatory T cells. The table came from immunoSEQ multiplex PCR; TCRdb's copy has only in-frame clones and leaves some out. Among about 26,000 clones, roughly 84% were seen once, and the ten largest hold roughly a quarter. CDR3 length: 14 residues. V lost 0 bases and J 1 base, leaving 6 bases between the germline ends. Per germline, CDR1 SGDLS and CDR2 YYNGEE. The chain employs TRBV9 and TRBJ2-3, with D perhaps matching TRBD1 (6 bases). Specimen: memory CD4+ T cells sorted from blood. The sequence came from a human donor in good health. In DNA form, the CDR3 reads TGTGCCAGCAGCGTAGACAGGGGCACAGATACGCAGTATTTT. Protein: CASSVDRGTDTQYF.